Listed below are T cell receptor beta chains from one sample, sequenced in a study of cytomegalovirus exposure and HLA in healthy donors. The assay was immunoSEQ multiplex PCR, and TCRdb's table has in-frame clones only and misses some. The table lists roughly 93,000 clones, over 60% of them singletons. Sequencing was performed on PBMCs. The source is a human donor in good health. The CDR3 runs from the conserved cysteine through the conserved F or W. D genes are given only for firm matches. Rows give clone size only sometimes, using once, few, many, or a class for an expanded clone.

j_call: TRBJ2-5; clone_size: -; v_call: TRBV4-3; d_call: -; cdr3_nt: TGCGCCAGCAGCCCCTCTCGGTTGGAGACCCAGTACTTC; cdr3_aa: CASSPSRLETQYF
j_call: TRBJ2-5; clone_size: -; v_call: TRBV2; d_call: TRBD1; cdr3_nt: TGTGCCAGCACCCGGGACAGGGGGCAGGGGACCCAGTACTTC; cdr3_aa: CASTRDRGQGTQYF
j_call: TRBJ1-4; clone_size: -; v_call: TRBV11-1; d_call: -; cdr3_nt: TGTGCCAGCAGCCAAGACGTAGCAGATAATGAAAAACTGTTTTTT; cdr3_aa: CASSQDVADNEKLFF
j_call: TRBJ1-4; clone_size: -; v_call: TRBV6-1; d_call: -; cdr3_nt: TGTGCCAGCAGTGGCGCCCAACAGCCCGCAACTAATGAAAAACTGTTTTTT; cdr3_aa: CASSGAQQPATNEKLFF
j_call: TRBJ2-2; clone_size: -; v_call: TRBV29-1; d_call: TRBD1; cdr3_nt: TGCAGCGTCGTCCGGACAGGGGACGCGAACACCGGGGAGCTGTTTTTT; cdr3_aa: CSVVRTGDANTGELFF
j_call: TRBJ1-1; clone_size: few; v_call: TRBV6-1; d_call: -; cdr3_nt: TGTGCCAGCAGTGTGGGAGGTCTCTTCACTGAAGCTTTCTTT; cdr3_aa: CASSVGGLFTEAFF
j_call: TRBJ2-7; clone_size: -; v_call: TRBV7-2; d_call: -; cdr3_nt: TGTGCCAGCAGCAATGGGCGGGCCGGATCTGAGCAGTACTTC; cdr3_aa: CASSNGRAGSEQYF
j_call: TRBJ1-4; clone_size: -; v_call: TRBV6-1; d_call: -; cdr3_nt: TGTGCCAGCAGTGAAAGGAGGGTGACTAATGAAAAACTGTTTTTT; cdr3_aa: CASSERRVTNEKLFF
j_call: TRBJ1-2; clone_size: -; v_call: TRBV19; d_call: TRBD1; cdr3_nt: TGTGCCAGCACTCCAGGGGGGTTTTACTATGGCTACACCTTC; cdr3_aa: CASTPGGFYYGYTF
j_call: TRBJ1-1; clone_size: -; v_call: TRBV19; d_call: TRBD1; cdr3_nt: TGTGCCAGTAGTACCGCCGGGACAGGGGTGAACACTGAAGCTTTCTTT; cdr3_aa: CASSTAGTGVNTEAFF
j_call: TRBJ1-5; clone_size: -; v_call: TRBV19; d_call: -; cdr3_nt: TGTGCCAGTAGTTCGGGCCCCCCCGGGGGTAGCAATCAGCCCCAGCATTTT; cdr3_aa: CASSSGPPGGSNQPQHF
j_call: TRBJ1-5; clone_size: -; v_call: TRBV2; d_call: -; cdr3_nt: TGTGCCAGCACCGCGGGTCGGGGAGGCAATCAGCCCCAGCATTTT; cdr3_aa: CASTAGRGGNQPQHF
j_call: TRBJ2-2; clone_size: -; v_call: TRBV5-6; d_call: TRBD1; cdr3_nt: TGTGCCAGCAGCCAAAACCGGGACAGAGTGACCGGGGAGCTGTTTTTT; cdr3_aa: CASSQNRDRVTGELFF
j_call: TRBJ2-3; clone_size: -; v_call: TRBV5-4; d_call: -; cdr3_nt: TGTGCCAGCAGCCTTAAAAGCGGCCCAGATACGCAGTATTTT; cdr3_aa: CASSLKSGPDTQYF
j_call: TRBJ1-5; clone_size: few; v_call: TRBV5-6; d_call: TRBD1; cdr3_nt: TGTGCCAGCAGCTTGGGGGGACAGGGTTATCAGCCCCAGCATTTT; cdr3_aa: CASSLGGQGYQPQHF
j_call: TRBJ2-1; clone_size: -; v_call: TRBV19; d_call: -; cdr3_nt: TGTGCCAGTTGCAGGGATATCTCCTACAATGAGCAGTTCTTC; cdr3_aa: CASCRDISYNEQFF
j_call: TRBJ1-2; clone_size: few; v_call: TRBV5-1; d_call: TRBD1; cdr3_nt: TGCGCCAGCAGCTTAGGACAGGGGGCCGGTGGCTACACCTTC; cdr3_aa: CASSLGQGAGGYTF
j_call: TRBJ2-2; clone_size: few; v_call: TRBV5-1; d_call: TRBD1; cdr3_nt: TGCGCCAGCAGCAGATCAGGGGGTCAGAACACCGGGGAGCTGTTTTTT; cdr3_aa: CASSRSGGQNTGELFF
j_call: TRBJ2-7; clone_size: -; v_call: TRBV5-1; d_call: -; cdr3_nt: TGCGCCAGCAGCTTGGGACACCTCTACGAGCAGTACTTC; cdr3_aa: CASSLGHLYEQYF
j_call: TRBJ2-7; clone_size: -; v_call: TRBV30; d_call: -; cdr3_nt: TGTGCCTTGGAGGGGCAAAACGAGCAGTACTTC; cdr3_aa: CALEGQNEQYF
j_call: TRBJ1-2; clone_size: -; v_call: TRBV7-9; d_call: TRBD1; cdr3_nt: TGTGCCAGCAGCTATCCTGGACAGGGTCGGGGTGGCTACACCTTC; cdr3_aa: CASSYPGQGRGGYTF
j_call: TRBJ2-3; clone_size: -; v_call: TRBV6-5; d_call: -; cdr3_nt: TGTGCCACCTCCCGAGGCGGTCCGGCTGATACGCAGTATTTT; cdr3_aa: CATSRGGPADTQYF
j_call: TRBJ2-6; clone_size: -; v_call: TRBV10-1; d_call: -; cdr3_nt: TGCGCCAGCAGGTCGAGCTCTGGGGCCAACGTCCTGACTTTC; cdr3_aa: CASRSSSGANVLTF
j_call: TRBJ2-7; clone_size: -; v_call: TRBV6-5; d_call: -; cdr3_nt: TGTGCCAGCAGTATGGCGGGACTCTCCTACGAGCAGTACTTC; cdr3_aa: CASSMAGLSYEQYF
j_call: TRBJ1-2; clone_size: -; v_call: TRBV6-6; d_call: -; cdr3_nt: TGTGCCAGCACCGAGGGAGGGAGAGGGGGCTACACCTTC; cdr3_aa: CASTEGGRGGYTF
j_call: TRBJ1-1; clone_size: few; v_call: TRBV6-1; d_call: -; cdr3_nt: TGTGCCAGCAGTTCACAGGGTACTGAAGCTTTCTTT; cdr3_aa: CASSSQGTEAFF
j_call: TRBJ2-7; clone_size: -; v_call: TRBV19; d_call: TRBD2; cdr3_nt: TGTGCCAGTAGTATGGGGGTAGCGGGAGGACCGAAATCCTACGAGCAGTACTTC; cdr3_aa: CASSMGVAGGPKSYEQYF
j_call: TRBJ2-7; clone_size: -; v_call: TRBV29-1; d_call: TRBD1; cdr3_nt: TGCAGCGTTGTACGAGACGGGACAGACCTTCCGCAGTACTTC; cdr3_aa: CSVVRDGTDLPQYF
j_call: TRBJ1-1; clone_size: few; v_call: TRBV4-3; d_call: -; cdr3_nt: TGCGCCAGCAGCCAACTCAGGGCGATGAACACTGAAGCTTTCTTT; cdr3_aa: CASSQLRAMNTEAFF
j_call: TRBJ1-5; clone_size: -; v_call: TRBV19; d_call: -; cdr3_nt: TGTGCCAGTAGGCGGACATTTAATAGCAATCAGCCCCAGCATTTT; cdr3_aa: CASRRTFNSNQPQHF
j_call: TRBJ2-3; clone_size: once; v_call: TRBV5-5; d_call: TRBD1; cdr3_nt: TGTGCCAGCAGCACCGGGACAGGACATGGCACAGATACGCAGTATTTT; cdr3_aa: CASSTGTGHGTDTQYF
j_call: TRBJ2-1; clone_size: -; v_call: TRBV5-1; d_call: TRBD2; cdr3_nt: TGCGCCAGCAGCACGACTAGCGGACCTAACAATGAGCAGTTCTTC; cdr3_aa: CASSTTSGPNNEQFF
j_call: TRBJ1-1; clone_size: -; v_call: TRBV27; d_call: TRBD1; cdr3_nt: TGTGCCAGCAGTATGACAGGGTTGGGGGCTTTCTTT; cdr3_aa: CASSMTGLGAFF
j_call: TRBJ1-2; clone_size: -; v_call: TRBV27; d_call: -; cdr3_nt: TGTGCCAGCAGTCCACTCGGGAGCGGGCTCAACTATGGCTACACCTTC; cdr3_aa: CASSPLGSGLNYGYTF
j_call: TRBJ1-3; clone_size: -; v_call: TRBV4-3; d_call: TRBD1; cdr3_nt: TGCGCCAGCAGCCAGACCGCCAGGGGGGTCTCTGGAAACACCATATATTTT; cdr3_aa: CASSQTARGVSGNTIYF
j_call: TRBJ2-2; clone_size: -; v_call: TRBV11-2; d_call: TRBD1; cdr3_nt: TGTGCCAGCAGCTGGACAGGGGCGAACACCGGGGAGCTGTTTTTT; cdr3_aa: CASSWTGANTGELFF
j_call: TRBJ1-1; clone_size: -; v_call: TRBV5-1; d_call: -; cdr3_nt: TGCGCCAGCAGCCAAAAGGGGGTACCCACTGAAGCTTTCTTT; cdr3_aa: CASSQKGVPTEAFF
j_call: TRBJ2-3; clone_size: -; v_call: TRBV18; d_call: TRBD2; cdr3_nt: TGTGCCAGCTCACCTCCTCCGGGACTAGCGGGAGGGCCTGCTACGCAGTATTTT; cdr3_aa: CASSPPPGLAGGPATQYF
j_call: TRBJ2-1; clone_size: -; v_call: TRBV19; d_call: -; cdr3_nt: TGTGCCAGTAGTACCCCGGGACTCCAATCCTTCTTATTTAGCTACAATGAGCAGTTCTTC; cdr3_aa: CASSTPGLQSFLFSYNEQFF
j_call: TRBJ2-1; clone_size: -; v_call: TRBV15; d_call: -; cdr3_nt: TGTGCCACCAGTCAACAGGGTTCCTACAATGAGCAGTTCTTC; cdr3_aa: CATSQQGSYNEQFF